The clone carrying this T cell receptor beta chain was detected only a few times. The data derive from a study of cytomegalovirus exposure and HLA in healthy donors. PCR involved 60 Vbeta and 13 Jbeta primers. The table came from immunoSEQ multiplex PCR; TCRdb's copy has only in-frame clones and leaves some out. The sample records 200,000 to 250,000 clones, over 70% being singletons. Germline V gene lookup returns CDR1 GTSNPN and CDR2 SVGIG (reference sequence). CDR3 length: 14 amino acids. Trimming shortened V by 0 bases and J by 0 bases, and 8 bases separated the two germline ends. This sequence was found in a boy aged 2 to 10 in good health and CMV-seronegative. The chain couples TRBV30 to TRBJ1-1; D gene ambiguous. The sample consisted of PBMCs. For the CDR3, the DNA is TGTGCCTGGAGTGTACTAGGTATGAACACTGAAGCTTTCTTT. This translates into CAWSVLGMNTEAFF.